A selection of T cell receptor beta chains follows, all from one sample in a study of control samples from healthy donors and cancer patients. Profiling relied on immunoSEQ multiplex PCR, and the TCRdb table lists in-frame clones only, not all of them. This sample has about 52,000 clones, with approximately 95% found just once. The sequenced material came from blood. Every receptor here comes from a young man in good health. Each CDR3 is given with its conserved first and last residue. D genes are given only for firm matches. The size entry is marked missing in some rows and otherwise reads once, few, many or a size class.

J gene | D gene | clone size | V gene | CDR3 DNA | CDR3 protein
TRBJ1-5 | TRBD1 | . | TRBV19 | TGTGCCAGTTCACGGGTTCAGGGGGACGTTCAGCCCCAGCATTTT | CASSRVQGDVQPQHF
TRBJ2-7 | . | . | TRBV2 | TGTGCCAGCAGTGATGGAGCGCCCGAGCAGTACTTC | CASSDGAPEQYF
TRBJ1-5 | . | . | TRBV7-2 | TGTGCCAGCAGCTTAGGGGGGGGAAGCAATCAGCCCCAGCATTTT | CASSLGGGSNQPQHF
TRBJ2-3 | TRBD2 | . | TRBV6-4 | TGTGCCAGCAGTGACTCGGTGGGAGGGCCGGCAGATACGCAGTATTTT | CASSDSVGGPADTQYF
TRBJ2-3 | TRBD1 | . | TRBV7-3 | TGTGCCAGCAGCCGGGGACAGCGCACAGATACGCAGTATTTT | CASSRGQRTDTQYF
TRBJ2-7 | . | . | TRBV3-1/TRBV3-2 | TGTGCCAGCAGCCAATTTGCCCTCACTAGCCTTGGCGAGCAGTACTTC | CASSQFALTSLGEQYF
TRBJ2-1 | TRBD2 | . | TRBV18 | TGTGCCAGCTCGCGCTCGGGGGGTAGTAGCTACAATGAGCAGTTCTTC | CASSRSGGSSYNEQFF
TRBJ2-2 | TRBD1 | . | TRBV29-1 | TGCAGCGTTACAGGGGGCGCAGAGACCGGGGAGCTGTTTTTT | CSVTGGAETGELFF
TRBJ2-3 | . | . | TRBV2 | TGTGCCAGCAGGGGGGCCCACAGCGGAGCTAGCACAGATACGCAGTATTTT | CASRGAHSGASTDTQYF
TRBJ1-1 | . | . | TRBV5-6 | TGTGCCAGCAGCTTGGTCGTCTCGTACACTGAAGCTTTCTTT | CASSLVVSYTEAFF
TRBJ1-1 | . | . | TRBV5-1 | TGCGCCAGCAGCCGCGGGACCCACAACACTGAAGCTTTCTTT | CASSRGTHNTEAFF
TRBJ1-5 | . | . | TRBV4-2 | TGTGCCAGCAGCCAGGTCCACAGGGTTGGAATGGGAGATCAGCCCCAGCATTTT | CASSQVHRVGMGDQPQHF
TRBJ1-5 | TRBD1 | . | TRBV30 | TGTGCCTGGAGTGTAAGACAGGGTCAGCCCCAGCATTTT | CAWSVRQGQPQHF
TRBJ1-1 | TRBD1 | . | TRBV5-1 | TGCGCCAGCAGCCCGCGGACAGGGGAGAACACTGAAGCTTTCTTT | CASSPRTGENTEAFF
TRBJ1-5 | TRBD1 | . | TRBV4-1 | TGCGCCAGCAGCCAACGGACAGGAGGGAGCAATCAGCCCCAGCATTTT | CASSQRTGGSNQPQHF
TRBJ1-5 | . | . | TRBV19 | TGTGCCAGTAGTAGTCTAGAGGGTCATCAGCCCCAGCATTTT | CASSSLEGHQPQHF
TRBJ1-6 | . | once | TRBV28 | TGTGCCAGCGGGGCCCTAAGAGCGGCCCTCCACTTT | CASGALRAALHF
TRBJ2-1 | TRBD2 | . | TRBV18 | TGTGCCAGCCGCCCCAGCGGGAGAGGAATCGATGAGCAGTTCTTC | CASRPSGRGIDEQFF
TRBJ2-1 | TRBD2 | . | TRBV12-3/TRBV12-4 | TGTGCCAGCGGGGGACTAGCAGGGCAGTTCTTC | CASGGLAGQFF
TRBJ2-2 | . | few | TRBV2 | TGTGCCAGCGTACATAGGACAAGGCTCTCGAACACCGGGGAGCTGTTTTTT | CASVHRTRLSNTGELFF
TRBJ1-4 | . | . | TRBV5-3 | TGTGCCAGAAGCTGGACTAGATGGGAAAAACTGTTTTTT | CARSWTRWEKLFF
TRBJ2-3 | . | . | TRBV2 | TGTGCCAGCACCCGGGACCATAGCACAGATACGCAGTATTTT | CASTRDHSTDTQYF
TRBJ1-1 | . | . | TRBV19 | TGTGCCAGTAGTATAAGCCAGGACACTGAAGCTTTCTTT | CASSISQDTEAFF
TRBJ1-5 | TRBD1 | . | TRBV19 | TGTGCCAGTAGTATAGACACCGGGACAGGGTGGGGTCAGCCCCAGCATTTT | CASSIDTGTGWGQPQHF
TRBJ2-1 | . | . | TRBV4-3 | TGCGCCAGCAGCCAAATCCGGCGAGACCTCCTCGGGGAGCAGTTCTTC | CASSQIRRDLLGEQFF
TRBJ1-6 | . | . | TRBV4-3 | TGCGCCAGCAGCCAAGGAGCGTCGGCCCTCCACTTT | CASSQGASALHF
TRBJ2-7 | TRBD2 | few | TRBV6-7 | TGTGCCAGCAGTTACGGTAGCGGGTTGACCTACGAGCAGTACTTC | CASSYGSGLTYEQYF
TRBJ1-1 | TRBD1 | once | TRBV14 | TGTGCCAGCAGCCAACGGGGGACAGGGGATCGAACTGAAGCTTTCTTT | CASSQRGTGDRTEAFF
TRBJ1-5 | . | . | TRBV5-8 | TGTGCCAGCAGCCCCATGGGCCCTAATCAGCCCCAGCATTTT | CASSPMGPNQPQHF
TRBJ2-7 | . | once | TRBV19 | TGTGCCAGTAGTATGGTCAGGGGAGGGGAGCAGTACTTC | CASSMVRGGEQYF
TRBJ1-6 | . | . | TRBV7-2 | TGTGCCAGCAGCTCTGCCCAGGGGACCTATAATTCACCCCTCCACTTT | CASSSAQGTYNSPLHF
TRBJ2-7 | TRBD2 | . | TRBV7-3 | TGTGCCAGCAGCCCACTAGCGGGGGGTTCCTACGAGCAGTACTTC | CASSPLAGGSYEQYF
TRBJ2-5 | . | . | TRBV4-3 | TGCGCCAGCAGCCAAGTTACGGGAGAGACCCAGTACTTC | CASSQVTGETQYF
TRBJ1-2 | . | . | TRBV28 | TGTGCCAGCAGTTTTCGGGGGGCTGGTGGCTACACCTTC | CASSFRGAGGYTF
TRBJ2-7 | . | . | TRBV19 | TGTGCCAGTAGCAGGGGAAGGGGCTCCTACGAGCAGTACTTC | CASSRGRGSYEQYF
TRBJ1-2 | . | . | TRBV5-1 | TGCGCCAGCAGCTTGGGGGTTACCGATTCATATGGCTACACCTTC | CASSLGVTDSYGYTF
TRBJ2-5 | . | . | TRBV6-4 | TGTGCCAGCAGTGACCCTCCCGCAAGGGTAGGAGAGACCCAGTACTTC | CASSDPPARVGETQYF
TRBJ1-1 | TRBD1 | . | TRBV6-2/TRBV6-3 | TGTGCCAGCAGTTACTCCCCGACAGGGCTGAACACTGAAGCTTTCTTT | CASSYSPTGLNTEAFF
TRBJ2-7 | TRBD1 | . | TRBV4-1 | TGCGCCAGCTCCCGACAGGGTGGCTACGAGCAGTACTTC | CASSRQGGYEQYF
TRBJ1-5 | . | . | TRBV6-5 | TGTGCCAGCAGTTACTCAGGGAGTCAGCCCCAGCATTTT | CASSYSGSQPQHF
TRBJ1-2 | . | . | TRBV19 | TGTGCCAGTAGTATAGGGGCCGGGGGCGACTATGGCTACACCTTC | CASSIGAGGDYGYTF
TRBJ2-7 | . | . | TRBV5-1 | TGCGCCAGCAGCTCCCGGGCAGGCCACGAGCAGTACTTC | CASSSRAGHEQYF